This TCR beta chain stems from a study of shared clonotypes between healthy human individuals. The authors loaded 150 to 250 ng DNA, 25,000 to 30,000 T cell genomes, into sorted-subset replicate PCRs. The repertoire was sequenced with immunoSEQ multiplex PCR; TCRdb's copy has only in-frame clones and lacks some. The sample carries some 1,100,000 clones, about 84% recorded once. All donors qualified as healthy HIV-negative adults and had experienced no recent acute infections or vaccinations. The source material was memory CD4+ T cells from PBMCs. Subset noted: CD45RA-negative fraction. This TCR was sampled from a man between 18 and 29 years old in good health. Some clones in this sample may be carry-over from other donors' samples.

CDR3 DNA: TGCAGCACCACCGCTGGCCCGAATACGCAGTATTTT. This translates into CSTTAGPNTQYF. The V and J genes are TRBV29-1 and TRBJ2-3; D is unresolved. V was pared by 8 bases and J by 7 bases, with 16 bases between. The CDR3 has 12 residues. Germline values: CDR1 SQVTM, CDR2 ANQGSEA.